These 24 T cell receptor beta chains were sequenced from one sample in a study of control samples from healthy donors and cancer patients. Using immunoSEQ multiplex PCR, the repertoire was profiled, and TCRdb retains in-frame clones only, with some absent. The sample lists 90,000 to 100,000 clones, 75% to 95% seen once, with around 3.8% in the top ten. Sequencing used blood. Source of these receptors: a woman between 18 and 29 years old in good health.

CDR3 nucleotides: TGTGCCTGGGGAGCCCGTAATGAGCAGTTCTTC. It is translated as CAWGARNEQFF. The chain employs TRBV30 and TRBJ2-1; no clear D gene. V was clipped by 5 bases and J by 7 bases, with 9 bases between them. The CDR3 length is 11 residues. Germline CDR1 GTSNPN, CDR2 SVGIG (reference sequence).

The CDR3 protein is CASSFENTIYF. CDR3 nucleotide sequence: TGCGCCAGCAGCTTTGAAAACACCATATATTTT. This chain joins TRBV5-1 and TRBJ1-3; the D is unclear. Germline V gives CDR1 SGHRS, CDR2 YFSETQ. The CDR3 runs to 11 residues. Trimming removed 2 bases at V and 6 bases at J, with 3 bases between.

This chain connects TRBV7-8 to TRBJ2-7; 8 nucleotides line up with TRBD2. J was trimmed by 7 bases and V by 4 bases; bases with no gene match: 9. Germline V CDR1 and CDR2: SGHVS, FQNEAQ. The CDR3 totals 14 residues. The CDR3 loop reads CASSYPGGQREQYF. The DNA of the CDR3 is TGTGCCAGCAGCTACCCGGGGGGGCAGCGGGAGCAGTACTTC.

This sequence joins TRBV6-5 and TRBJ1-1, with D perhaps matching TRBD1 (6 bases). V lost 4 bases to trimming and J lost 3 bases, with 15 bases between them. Germline assignment: CDR1 MNHEY and CDR2 SVGAGI. The CDR3 extends over 15 amino acids. The DNA of the CDR3 is TGTGCCAGCAGTTTCCAGGGGATGTGGGACACTGAAGCTTTCTTT. Its translation: CASSFQGMWDTEAFF.

The genes are TRBV15 and TRBJ1-1; 12 nucleotides align to TRBD1. Germline V lookup: CDR1 LNHNV, CDR2 YYDKDF (reference sequence). Trimming at V came to 3 bases and at J to 6 bases, leaving 14 bases not matched to a gene. This CDR3 has 18 residues. CDR3 loop: CATSSMWGQGAGEPEAFF. The CDR3, as DNA: TGTGCCACCAGCAGTATGTGGGGACAGGGGGCTGGCGAGCCTGAAGCTTTCTTT.

Here the CDR3 reads CASSAIFTGVKFF. CDR3 in DNA: TGTGCCAGCAGTGCCATCTTTACAGGGGTGAAGTTCTTC. The chain couples TRBV6-4 to TRBJ2-1, with 7 bases aligning to TRBD1. Germline V gene lookup returns CDR1 MRHNA and CDR2 SNTAGT. After removal of 4 bases from V and 14 bases from J, the junction contained 11 bases not matched to a gene. The CDR3 covers 13 residues.

The chain couples TRBV15 to TRBJ1-2; D is unclear. V dropped 0 bases and J dropped 1 base, with 18 bases sitting between them. The germline V gene encodes CDR1 LNHNV and CDR2 YYDKDF (reference sequence). The CDR3 runs to 18 residues. The CDR3 region has the DNA TGTGCCACCAGCAGAGATGCGGGAAAGGTCCCTTATAACTATGGCTACACCTTC. Translation gives CATSRDAGKVPYNYGYTF.

This clone occurred once. The chain recombines TRBV5-1 with TRBJ2-3; D not resolved. The V end was cut by 0 bases, the J end by 11 bases, with 13 bases between. Per the germline V gene, CDR1 is SGHRS and CDR2 is YFSETQ. The CDR3 is 13 residues long. Here the CDR3 reads CASSLAVGSGQYF. The CDR3 DNA reads as TGCGCCAGCAGCTTGGCCGTGGGCTCGGGGCAGTATTTT.

The genes are TRBV11-2 and TRBJ2-7; D ambiguous. In germline, CDR1 is SGHAT, CDR2 FQNNGV. This CDR3 spans 14 amino acids. The V end was cut by 6 bases, the J end by 0 bases, with 12 bases between. CDR3 sequence (DNA): TGTGCCAGCAGTCCAGGCATTAACTCCTACGAGCAGTACTTC. Its protein product is CASSPGINSYEQYF.

The CDR3 nucleotides are TGTGCCAGCAGTTTTAGGGACGGATCCTACGAGCAGTACTTC. Protein sequence: CASSFRDGSYEQYF. This sequence joins TRBV27 and TRBJ2-7; either TRBD1 or TRBD2 may fit D (5 bases each). V lost 3 bases and J 1 base, leaving 10 bases between the germline ends. Germline V gives CDR1 MNHEY, CDR2 SMNVEV (reference sequence). This CDR3 region has 14 residues.

This clone was detected once. The chain is built from TRBV6-1 and TRBJ1-1; 7 nucleotides line up with TRBD1. Germline V gene sequence: CDR1 MNHNS, CDR2 SASEGT. J lost 6 bases, V lost 2 bases, and 9 bases had no gene match. There are 15 residues in the CDR3. This CDR3 is CASSEIYRGKSEAFF. The CDR3 DNA sequence: TGTGCCAGCAGTGAAATCTACAGGGGAAAGTCTGAAGCTTTCTTT.

The chain links TRBV4-1 to TRBJ2-6, with D perhaps TRBD2 (6 bases). Between the trimmed V and J ends, which lost 3 bases and 2 bases, there was a span of 14 bases. The CDR3 has 17 residues. CDR1 and CDR2 from the germline V gene are MGHRA and YSYEKL. Here the CDR3 reads CASSQIPLAAGANVLTF. Written as DNA, the CDR3 is TGCGCCAGCAGCCAGATACCACTAGCTGCTGGGGCCAACGTCCTGACTTTC.

As DNA, the CDR3 is TGTGCCAGCAGTGACAAGTCACAGGGGTTGTATGGCTACACCTTC. It translates to CASSDKSQGLYGYTF. V is TRBV6-1 and J is TRBJ1-2, with 7 nucleotides matching TRBD1. CDR3 length: 15 amino acids. Germline lookup yields CDR1 MNHNS and CDR2 SASEGT. V was clipped by 3 bases and J by 5 bases; unmatched bases: 9.

This sequence joins TRBV3-1 (or the pseudogene TRBV3-2) and TRBJ2-1; D possibly corresponds to TRBD2 (6 bases). The CDR3 length is 15 residues. Per germline, CDR1 LGHDT and CDR2 YNNKEL (reference sequence). Trimming removed 4 bases at V and 10 bases at J, with 20 bases between. The DNA of the CDR3 is TGTGCCAGCAGCCGCTTAGCGGATGTTGTCAACGAGCAGTTCTTC. Protein sequence: CASSRLADVVNEQFF.

The chain recombines TRBV5-5 with TRBJ2-5; D possibly corresponds to TRBD2 (6 bases). The germline gives CDR1 SGHKS, CDR2 YYEKEE (reference sequence). The V gene lost 4 bases and the J gene lost 1 base, with 11 bases spanning the gap. This CDR3 contains 14 residues. CDR3 in DNA: TGTGCCAGCAGCCGGGACTTAATCCAAGAGACCCAGTACTTC. This sequence encodes CASSRDLIQETQYF.

This clone has only a few counts. The chain joins TRBV9 to TRBJ2-3; 8 bases match TRBD2. V shed 1 base, J shed 4 bases, and the junction held 8 bases outside the gene matches. Germline V gene lookup returns CDR1 SGDLS and CDR2 YYNGEE. This CDR3 contains 16 residues. The CDR3 DNA is TGTGCCAGCAGCGTATTCGGGGGGGCAATGGCAGATACGCAGTATTTT. The encoded protein is CASSVFGGAMADTQYF.

A remark on this clone: Germline is not matched at one junction end, which may reflect a read error. This chain uses TRBV28 with TRBJ2-7; 16 bases are shared with TRBD2. Germline CDR1 and CDR2: MDHEN and SYDVKM. CDR3 size: 16 residues. CDR3 DNA sequence: TGTGCCGGCAGTTTGGGACTAGCGGGGGGGCCACCCGAGCAGTACTTC. This translates into CAGSLGLAGGPPEQYF.

This chain joins TRBV29-1 and TRBJ2-1, with 8 bases fitting TRBD2. Per germline, CDR1 SQVTM and CDR2 ANQGSEA. Germline trimming cut 5 bases from V and 6 bases from J; bases unmatched to any gene: 6. This CDR3 comprises 13 residues. DNA of the CDR3: TGCAGCGTTAGACGGGGGGGCCTCAATGAGCAGTTCTTC. Translation: CSVRRGGLNEQFF.

The rearrangement uses TRBV7-9 and TRBJ1-6; D is unclear. The CDR3 covers 13 residues. Looked up from germline, CDR1 is SEHNR and CDR2 is FQNEAQ (reference sequence). Deletions cut 2 bases from V and 5 bases from J, with 4 bases between. The CDR3 is CASSLYDNSPLHF. The CDR3 DNA reads TGTGCCAGCAGCTTATACGATAATTCACCCCTCCACTTT.

The J gene is TRBJ1-5, the V gene TRBV10-3, with a possible D match to TRBD1 (5 bases). V was clipped by 3 bases and J by 6 bases, with 12 bases between them. This CDR3 has 14 residues. CDR1 ENHRY and CDR2 SYGVKD come from the germline V gene. CDR3 nucleotide sequence: TGTGCCATCAGTGACTTCCTTGGGGGTCAGCCCCAGCATTTT. Translation gives CAISDFLGGQPQHF.

The V gene is TRBV6-2 or TRBV6-3, the J gene TRBJ1-5; D is possibly TRBD1 (6 bases). V lost 5 bases to trimming and J lost 7 bases, with 15 bases between them. Germline V gene sequence: CDR1 MNHEY, CDR2 SVGEGT. The CDR3 is 14 residues long. CDR3 region: CASSSRDTDQPQHF. The CDR3 coding sequence is TGTGCCAGCAGTAGCCGGGACACTGACCAGCCCCAGCATTTT.

This clone was recorded only once. This sequence joins TRBV5-1 and TRBJ1-2, with D maybe TRBD1 (6 bases). Trimming removed 2 bases at V and 6 bases at J, with 11 bases between. Germline V gives CDR1 SGHRS, CDR2 YFSETQ. This CDR3 contains 13 residues. CDR3 in amino acids: CASSLRTADGYTF. For the CDR3, the DNA is TGCGCCAGCAGCTTACGGACAGCGGATGGCTACACCTTC.

The chain couples TRBV2 to TRBJ1-2, with a possible D match to TRBD1 (5 bases). The CDR3 is 18 amino acids. From germline, CDR1 is SNHLY and CDR2 FYNNEI. The V end was cut by 4 bases, the J end by 3 bases, with 24 bases between. The CDR3 nucleotides are TGTGCCAGCAGTGCCTGGAGGCAGGGTGGAGGTTTAGACTATGGCTACACCTTC. This sequence encodes CASSAWRQGGGLDYGYTF.

CDR3 in amino acids: CAISFTGGPNTIYF. The CDR3 nucleotides are TGTGCCATCAGTTTCACAGGGGGCCCCAACACCATATATTTT. This sequence joins TRBV10-3 and TRBJ1-3; 9 positions agree with TRBD1. From germline, CDR1 is ENHRY and CDR2 SYGVKD. Trimming took 5 bases from V and 7 from J; bases not matched to a gene: 6. This CDR3 contains 14 residues.